This T cell receptor beta chain was identified during a study of blood T cell repertoires in COVID-19. Source study methods: Estimates of nucleated cell counts were drawn from the amplification of reference gene primers. The protocol was immunoSEQ multiplex PCR, while the TCRdb copy is restricted to in-frame clones and leaves out a portion. V, J and clone size reflect that table, while D and trimming were determined from the DNA. The data contain about 150,000 clones, around 87% of them singletons. This CDR3 is 14 amino acids long. V was clipped by 3 bases and J by 4 bases; unmatched bases: 5. CDR1 is MDHEN, CDR2 SYDVKM, per germline.

Material: peripheral blood. This TCR was sampled from an older man with acute or convalescent COVID-19. J is TRBJ1-2 and V is TRBV28; 7 nucleotides line up with TRBD1. CDR3 nucleotide sequence: TGTGCCAGCAGTTTGGGGAGGACAGGCTATGGCTACACCTTC. This gives the protein CASSLGRTGYGYTF.